This T cell receptor (beta chain) appears in the sequencing data of a study of blood T cell repertoires in COVID-19. Looked up from germline, CDR1 is SGHTA and CDR2 is FQGNSA. The CDR3 totals 17 residues. The trim removed 2 bases at V and 6 bases at J, leaving 11 bases unmatched. In the original analysis: Nucleated cell counts were estimated from reference gene primer amplification. Sequencing was performed with immunoSEQ multiplex PCR; in TCRdb, only in-frame clones are kept and a portion is missing. The V and J calls and clone size were taken over from that table, and D and trimming were inferred from the DNA. The table has about 70,000 clones, roughly 80% seen once.

The sequence was obtained from a woman in her 70s with acute or convalescent COVID-19. The genes are TRBV7-2 and TRBJ2-2; 8 bases align to TRBD2. Sequenced material: peripheral blood. The CDR3 sequence: CASSLPAGTSPPGELFF. The CDR3 nucleotides are TGTGCCAGCAGCTTACCCGCCGGGACTAGTCCTCCCGGGGAGCTGTTTTTT.